The present entry profiles one T cell receptor beta chain with its context. Its matching antigen is unknown. Terminally differentiated effector memory CD45RA+ cells were excluded by CCR7 positive selection of CD45RO-negative cells. Healthy HIV-negative adults without recent acute infections or vaccinations served as donors. The data are from a study of shared clonotypes between healthy human individuals. Notes on the study in general: Among several donors, roughly 5.5% of naive CD4 clonotypes were found in common. An expected dependence of interdonor clonotype sharing on sequencing depth was noted.

For each subset, genomic DNA was distributed in equal portions over several immunoSEQ plates. Assay used: immunoSEQ multiplex PCR; TCRdb lists only in-frame clones, some missing. The table has 550,000 to 750,000 clones, roughly 96% seen once. The sequence was obtained from a woman younger than 45 in good health. The sample taken for sequencing was naive CD8+ T cells sorted from blood.

CDR3 DNA: TGTGCCAGCAGTGAAGGGATGTGGGAGCAGTACTTC. Translation: CASSEGMWEQYF. V and J are TRBV6-1 and TRBJ2-7; D gene ambiguous. The CDR3 contains 12 residues. V was clipped by 1 base and J by 7 bases, with 8 bases between them. Germline CDR1 MNHNS, CDR2 SASEGT.